This TCR beta chain was sequenced for a study of metastatic and nonmetastatic thyroid tumors. All patients were untreated before thyroid surgery. This clone has at least ten counts. A read error may account for a junction end that differs from germline. Original data processing: Between-group CDR3 differences, defined by clinicopathological status, yielded a distant-metastasis classifier for papillary thyroid cancer. Using MiXCR, TCRdb reanalyzed the PCR reads. None of the V and J calls come from the authors' own analysis; TCRdb made them. The repertoire holds about 25,000 clones, with 13% as singletons. This receptor was taken from a female donor with papillary thyroid cancer or a benign thyroid nodule (not recorded which). Some clones in this sample may be carry-over from other donors' samples. The sequenced sample consisted of blood.

The CDR3 region is CAGEGATSDTQYF. For the CDR3, the DNA is TGTGCCGGCGAGGGGGCGACATCAGATACGCAGTACTTT. The chain recombines TRBV6-1 with TRBJ2-3; 7 bases are shared with TRBD1. This CDR3 region has 13 residues. The germline gives CDR1 MNHNS, CDR2 SASEGT.